The 25 T cell receptor beta chains in this list originate from one sample, sequenced in a study of CD4 T cells in relation to SARS-CoV-2 and coronaviruses. These receptors have no known antigen. Unexposed donor CD4+ T cells date from about 2011-2018, before the COVID-19 pandemic. Isolation of CD4+ T cells took place after approximately 10 days in culture. TCRdb's copy holds only in-frame clones and misses some; the assay was immunoSEQ multiplex PCR. The profile shows roughly 21,000 clones, approximately 76% of them singletons. The sample was CD4+ T cells from PBMCs, cultured in vitro. These receptors were obtained from a human donor in good health.

The chain joins TRBV3-1 (or the pseudogene TRBV3-2) to TRBJ2-5; TRBD1 is a possible D gene (6 bases). CDR3 length equals 14 residues. Germline lookup yields CDR1 LGHDT and CDR2 YNNKEL (reference sequence). V lost 2 bases and J lost 7, with 14 bases in between. CDR3 DNA: TGTGCCAGCAGCCAAAACAGGGCGAGTGGGACCCAGTACTTC. Encoded protein: CASSQNRASGTQYF.

This chain links TRBV7-3 with TRBJ1-2, with unresolved D. With 5 bases removed from V and 2 bases from J, the gap between germline ends came to 9 bases. CDR3 length: 13 residues. Germline V gives CDR1 SGHTA, CDR2 FQGTGA. The CDR3 sequence is CASSHDKNYGYTF. The CDR3 DNA is TGTGCCAGCAGCCACGACAAGAACTATGGCTACACCTTC.

The CDR3 sequence: CATSDYRGAGTDTQYF. The CDR3, as DNA: TGTGCCACCAGTGATTATCGGGGGGCGGGCACAGATACGCAGTATTTT. The rearrangement links TRBV24-1 to TRBJ2-3, with D possibly TRBD2 on 7 matching bases. CDR3 length: 16 residues. Trimming took 2 bases from V and 1 from J, leaving 12 bases between them. Germline values: CDR1 KGHDR, CDR2 SFDVKD.

This chain uses TRBV2 with TRBJ2-1, with 8 positions matching TRBD2. CDR1 is SNHLY and CDR2 is FYNNEI in the germline V gene. The CDR3 length is 13 residues. After removal of 6 bases from V and 6 bases from J, the junction contained 4 bases not matched to a gene. DNA of the CDR3: TGTGCCAGCAGGGTAGCGGGGATCAATGAGCAGTTCTTC. Its translation is CASRVAGINEQFF.

This chain links TRBV2 with TRBJ2-5; TRBD2 aligns across 9 bases. V lost 6 bases and J lost 5; bases outside the gene matches: 10. The germline V gene has CDR1 SNHLY and CDR2 FYNNEI. The CDR3 is 15 amino acids. CDR3 protein: CASSLKAGGGETQYF. The DNA for the CDR3 is TGTGCCAGCAGCCTGAAGGCGGGAGGGGGGGAGACCCAGTACTTC.

The chain links TRBV12-3 or TRBV12-4 to TRBJ1-2, with D maybe TRBD1 (5 bases). The V gene lost 5 bases and the J gene lost 4 bases, with 11 bases spanning the gap. The CDR3 is 13 amino acids. The DNA for the CDR3 is TGTGCCAGCAGTCCTGGGACGGCCTATGGCTACACCTTC. This sequence encodes CASSPGTAYGYTF.

The rearrangement uses TRBV10-2 and TRBJ1-1, with no clear D. The CDR3 runs 12 residues. Trimming took 1 base from V and 5 from J, leaving 5 bases between them. The germline CDR1 and CDR2 sequences are WSHSY and SAAADI. The CDR3 nucleotides read TGCGCCAGCAGTGAGTTTAGTACTGAAGCTTTCTTT. Translating it yields CASSEFSTEAFF.

This clone was picked up a small number of times. This sequence joins TRBV20-1 and TRBJ1-2; 9 bases match TRBD1. V lost 7 bases and J lost 5; bases outside the gene matches: 2. The germline gives CDR1 DFQATT, CDR2 SNEGSKA (reference sequence). The CDR3 runs 11 residues. CDR3 coding DNA: TGCAGTGTAGACAGGGGGTATGGCTACACCTTC. Protein sequence: CSVDRGYGYTF.

The chain combines TRBV6-5 with TRBJ2-7, with TRBD2 identical over 7 bases. This CDR3 comprises 15 residues. V lost 6 bases, J lost 3 bases, and 11 bases stayed unmatched. Germline-derived CDR1 and CDR2 are MNHEY and SVGAGI. In DNA form, the CDR3 reads TGTGCCAGCAGCCAGGAACCAGCGGGGAACTACGAGCAGTACTTC. Translation gives CASSQEPAGNYEQYF.

This rearrangement joins TRBV7-8 to TRBJ1-1, with 7 positions matching TRBD1. Germline V gives CDR1 SGHVS, CDR2 FQNEAQ. The CDR3 has 16 residues. V dropped 5 bases and J dropped 0; count of bases not matched to a gene: 9. The CDR3 bases are TGTGCCAGCAGCCGAGGCGGGGACAGAGTGAACACTGAAGCTTTCTTT. Translating it yields CASSRGGDRVNTEAFF. Full variable domain (rest looked up from reference TRBV7-8 and TRBJ1-1): GAGVSQSPRYKVAKRGQDVALRCDPISGHVSLFWYQQALGQGPEFLTYFQNEAQLDKSGLPSDRFFAERPEGSVSTLKIQRTQQEDSAVYLCASSRGGDRVNTEAFFGQGTRLTVV.

V usage is TRBV30 and J usage is TRBJ2-2, with D perhaps TRBD1 (6 bases). Germline V gene sequence: CDR1 GTSNPN, CDR2 SVGIG (reference sequence). V dropped 2 bases and J dropped 5 bases, with 12 bases sitting between them. This CDR3 region has 14 residues. CDR3 bases: TGTGCCTGGAGTCAACACAGGGTTACCGGGGAGCTGTTTTTT. It yields the protein CAWSQHRVTGELFF.

The chain recombines TRBV11-2 with TRBJ2-5; 7 bases line up with TRBD1. V lost 4 bases, J lost 2 bases, and 7 bases stayed unmatched. Germline V gene data show CDR1 as SGHAT and CDR2 as FQNNGV. CDR3 length: 15 amino acids. The CDR3 region is CASSSSGTEQETQYF. DNA of the CDR3: TGTGCCAGCAGCTCGTCCGGGACAGAACAAGAGACCCAGTACTTC. The full variable domain, its missing parts supplied by reference TRBV11-2 and TRBJ2-5, is EAGVAQSPRYKIIEKRQSVAFWCNPISGHATLYWYQQILGQGPKLLIQFQNNGVVDDSQLPKDRFSAERLKGVDSTLKIQPAKLEDSAVYLCASSSSGTEQETQYFGPGTRLLVL.

The rearrangement joins TRBV7-9 to TRBJ1-4, with a possible D match to TRBD1 (5 bases). The germline gives CDR1 SEHNR, CDR2 FQNEAQ (reference sequence). Trimming left V 3 bases short and J 8 bases short, with 16 bases between. The CDR3 is 15 residues long. CDR3 protein: CASSLLQGGVEKLFF. The DNA of the CDR3 is TGTGCCAGCAGCTTGTTGCAGGGCGGGGTGGAAAAACTGTTTTTT.

This rearrangement joins TRBV12-3 or TRBV12-4 to TRBJ1-1; D might be TRBD1 (5 bases). The CDR3 has 12 amino acids. Trimming left V 5 bases short and J 7 bases short, with 11 bases between. CDR3 coding DNA: TGTGCCAGCAGTAAGGGACCGCTTGAAGCTTTCTTT. Translating gives CASSKGPLEAFF.

The sample holds a few counts of this clone. The CDR3 reads CSAGGTNEKLFF. The CDR3 DNA reads TGCAGCGCAGGGGGCACTAATGAAAAACTGTTTTTT. The chain carries TRBV29-1 and TRBJ1-4; TRBD1 matches at 8 bases. Germline-derived CDR1 and CDR2 are SQVTM and ANQGSEA. The CDR3 contains 12 residues. The ends lost 7 bases at V and 2 bases at J; junction bases unmatched: 0. The whole variable domain, filled in from reference TRBV29-1 and TRBJ1-4, reads SAVISQKPSRDICQRGTSLTIQCQVDSQVTMMFWYRQQPGQSLTLIATANQGSEATYESGFVIDKFPISRPNLTFSTLTVSNMSPEDSSIYLCSAGGTNEKLFFGSGTQLSVL.

The chain joins TRBV10-2 to TRBJ1-1, with TRBD1 matching 7 bases. This CDR3 comprises 16 residues. The J segment lost 0 bases and the V segment lost 6 bases, leaving 10 bases of the junction unmatched. The germline gives CDR1 WSHSY, CDR2 SAAADI. CDR3 sequence (DNA): TGCGCCAGCAGGCGACAGGGCTCACATATGAACACTGAAGCTTTCTTT. Translation: CASRRQGSHMNTEAFF.

The chain combines TRBV18 with TRBJ2-5; D could derive from TRBD1 or TRBD2 (5 bases each). V was shortened by 3 bases and J by 2 bases, with 13 bases between the two germline ends. The CDR3 runs 15 residues. CDR1 KGHSH and CDR2 LQKENI come from the germline V gene. CDR3 amino acids: CASSPLGTEQETQYF. CDR3 bases: TGTGCCAGCTCACCCCTGGGGACGGAACAAGAGACCCAGTACTTC.

Worth noting for this clone: Different DNA sequences within this sample yield the same CDR3. The genes are TRBV19 and TRBJ2-7; 10 bases agree with TRBD1. The CDR3 consists of 14 residues. After removal of 3 bases from V and 1 base from J, the junction contained 0 bases not matched to a gene. CDR1 and CDR2 from the germline V gene are LNHDA and SQIVND (reference sequence). This CDR3 is CASSMGQGSYEQYF. The CDR3 nucleotides read TGTGCCAGTAGTATGGGACAGGGGTCCTACGAGCAGTACTTC.

V gene TRBV28 combines with J gene TRBJ1-6; the D gene is possibly TRBD1 (5 bases). The CDR3 is 15 amino acids. Germline V gene lookup returns CDR1 MDHEN and CDR2 SYDVKM. Trimming took 3 bases from V and 8 from J, leaving 14 bases between them. CDR3 DNA sequence: TGTGCCAGCAGTTTGGACAACCTGGGTCATTCACCCCTCCACTTT. As protein: CASSLDNLGHSPLHF.

V gene TRBV7-2 combines with J gene TRBJ1-1; D ambiguous. CDR1 is SGHTA, CDR2 FQGNSA, per germline. Trimming stripped 6 bases from V and 8 bases from J, with 10 bases between. This CDR3 region has 11 residues. CDR3 sequence (DNA): TGTGCCAGCAGGATAGGTCCGGAAGCTTTCTTT. It yields the protein CASRIGPEAFF.

The chain links TRBV7-3 to TRBJ1-2; maybe TRBD1 (6 bases). Between the trimmed V and J ends, which lost 1 base and 7 bases, there was a span of 10 bases. This CDR3 has 13 amino acids. The germline gives CDR1 SGHTA, CDR2 FQGTGA. CDR3 DNA sequence: TGTGCCAGCAGCTTAAACAGGGAGGGTGGCTACACCTTC. Amino acid sequence: CASSLNREGGYTF.

The V and J genes are TRBV7-3 and TRBJ2-1, with a possible D match to TRBD1 (5 bases). Trimming removed 4 bases from V and 6 bases from J, with 10 bases in between. CDR1 is SGHTA and CDR2 is FQGTGA in the germline V gene. The CDR3 is made up of 13 amino acids. CDR3: CASSSGPGNEQFF. In DNA, the CDR3 is TGTGCCAGCAGCTCAGGGCCCGGCAATGAGCAGTTCTTC. The full variable domain, in which reference TRBV7-3 and TRBJ2-1 provide the parts outside the CDR3, is GAGVSQTPSNKVTEKGKYVELRCDPISGHTALYWYRQSLGQGPEFLIYFQGTGAADDSGLPNDRFFAVRPEGSVSTLKIQRTERGDSAVYLCASSSGPGNEQFFGPGTRLTVL.

The chain is built from TRBV19 and TRBJ2-5, with D perhaps TRBD2 (5 bases). Germline lookup yields CDR1 LNHDA and CDR2 SQIVND (reference sequence). This CDR3 region has 14 residues. Trimming took off 1 base at V and 5 bases at J, with 11 bases between the two ends. For the CDR3, the DNA is TGTGCCAGTAGTATAGTCGGGGTAGGCGAGACCCAGTACTTC. Its protein product is CASSIVGVGETQYF.

The CDR3 DNA follows: TGTGCCAGCAGTTTCCGGAATCAGCCCCAGCATTTT. Translating gives CASSFRNQPQHF. V and J are TRBV12-3 or TRBV12-4 and TRBJ1-5, with unresolved D. Trimming removed 3 bases from V and 4 bases from J, with 4 bases in between. The CDR3 runs 12 residues.

A few counts support this clone. This sequence joins TRBV28 and TRBJ1-1, with D perhaps TRBD1 (6 bases). The germline V gene has CDR1 MDHEN and CDR2 SYDVKM. CDR3 size: 14 residues. V gave up 6 bases and J gave up 3 bases, with 14 bases separating them. CDR3 region: CASRGLEGDTEAFF. Here the CDR3 DNA reads TGTGCCAGCAGGGGGTTGGAGGGGGACACTGAAGCTTTCTTT.